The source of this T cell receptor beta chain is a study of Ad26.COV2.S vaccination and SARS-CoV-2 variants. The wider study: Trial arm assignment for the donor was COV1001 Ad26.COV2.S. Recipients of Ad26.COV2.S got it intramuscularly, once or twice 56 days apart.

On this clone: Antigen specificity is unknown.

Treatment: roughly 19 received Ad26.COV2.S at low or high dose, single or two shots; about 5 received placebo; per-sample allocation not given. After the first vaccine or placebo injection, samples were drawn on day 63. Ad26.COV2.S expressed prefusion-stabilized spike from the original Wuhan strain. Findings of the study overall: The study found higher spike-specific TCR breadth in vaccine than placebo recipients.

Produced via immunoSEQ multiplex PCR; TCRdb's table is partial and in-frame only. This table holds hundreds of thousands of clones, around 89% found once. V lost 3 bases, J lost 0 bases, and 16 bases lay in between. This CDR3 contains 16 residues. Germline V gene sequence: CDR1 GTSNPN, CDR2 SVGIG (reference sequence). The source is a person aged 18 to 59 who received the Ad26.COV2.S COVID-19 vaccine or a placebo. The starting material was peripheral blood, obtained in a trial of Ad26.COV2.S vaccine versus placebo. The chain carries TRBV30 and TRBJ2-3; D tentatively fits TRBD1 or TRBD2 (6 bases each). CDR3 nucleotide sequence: TGTGCCTGGAGCATTGGAGGGGGTTCTAGCACAGATACGCAGTATTTT. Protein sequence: CAWSIGGGSSTDTQYF.